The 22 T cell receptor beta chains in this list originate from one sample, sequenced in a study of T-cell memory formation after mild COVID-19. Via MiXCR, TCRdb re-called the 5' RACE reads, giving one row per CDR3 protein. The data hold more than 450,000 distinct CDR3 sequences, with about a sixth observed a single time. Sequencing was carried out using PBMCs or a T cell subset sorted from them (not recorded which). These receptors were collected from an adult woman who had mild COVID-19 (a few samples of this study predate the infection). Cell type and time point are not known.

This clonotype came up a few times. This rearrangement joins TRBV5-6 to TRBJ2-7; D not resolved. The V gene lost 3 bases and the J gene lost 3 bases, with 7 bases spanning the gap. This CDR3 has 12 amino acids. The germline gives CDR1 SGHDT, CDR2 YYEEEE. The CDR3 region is CASSSTFYEQYF. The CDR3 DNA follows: TGTGCCAGCAGCTCGACATTCTACGAGCAGTACTTC.

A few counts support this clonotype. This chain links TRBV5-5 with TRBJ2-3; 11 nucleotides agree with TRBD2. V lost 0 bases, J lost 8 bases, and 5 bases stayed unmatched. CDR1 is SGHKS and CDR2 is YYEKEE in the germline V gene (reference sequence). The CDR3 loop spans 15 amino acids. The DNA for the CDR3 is TGTGCCAGCAGCTTGGCACTAGCGGGAGATGGTACGCAGTATTTT. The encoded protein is CASSLALAGDGTQYF. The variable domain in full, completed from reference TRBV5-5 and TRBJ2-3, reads DAGVTQSPTHLIKTRGQQVTLRCSPISGHKSVSWYQQVLGQGPQFIFQYYEKEERGRGNFPDRFSARQFPNYSSELNVNALLLGDSALYLCASSLALAGDGTQYFGPGTRLTVL.

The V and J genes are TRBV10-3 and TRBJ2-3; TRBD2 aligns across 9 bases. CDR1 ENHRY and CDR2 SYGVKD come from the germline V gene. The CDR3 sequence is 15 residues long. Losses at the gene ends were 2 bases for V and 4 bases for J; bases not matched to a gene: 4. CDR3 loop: CAISEVAGAPDTQYF. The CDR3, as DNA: TGTGCCATCAGTGAGGTAGCGGGAGCCCCAGATACGCAGTATTTT.

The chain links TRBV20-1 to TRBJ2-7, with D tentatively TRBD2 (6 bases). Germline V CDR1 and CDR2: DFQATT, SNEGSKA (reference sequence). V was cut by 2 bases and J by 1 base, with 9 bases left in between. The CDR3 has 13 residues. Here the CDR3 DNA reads TGCAGTGCTAGACGGGACTTTTCCTACGAGCAGTACTTC. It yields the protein CSARRDFSYEQYF.

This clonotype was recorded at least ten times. The CDR3 nucleotides read TGTGCCAGCACAGACCGGGACAGCCAGCATTTT. Its translation is CASTDRDSQHF. The chain has TRBV6-2 or TRBV6-3 and TRBJ1-5, with 7 bases that match TRBD1. V dropped 7 bases and J dropped 12; count of bases not matched to a gene: 6. Germline V CDR1 and CDR2: MNHEY, SVGEGT. This CDR3 comprises 11 residues.

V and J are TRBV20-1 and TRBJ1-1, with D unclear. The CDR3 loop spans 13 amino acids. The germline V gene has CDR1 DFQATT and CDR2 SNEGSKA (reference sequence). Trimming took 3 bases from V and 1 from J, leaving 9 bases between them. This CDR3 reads CSASVPSNTEAFF. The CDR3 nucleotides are TGCAGTGCTAGTGTCCCCTCGAACACTGAAGCTTTCTTT.

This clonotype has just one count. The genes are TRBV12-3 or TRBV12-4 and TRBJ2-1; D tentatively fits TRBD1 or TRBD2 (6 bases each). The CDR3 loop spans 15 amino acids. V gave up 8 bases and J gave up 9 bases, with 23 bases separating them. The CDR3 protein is CASGPRNRDFGEQFF. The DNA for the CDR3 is TGTGCCAGCGGCCCCCGAAACAGGGACTTTGGTGAGCAGTTCTTC.

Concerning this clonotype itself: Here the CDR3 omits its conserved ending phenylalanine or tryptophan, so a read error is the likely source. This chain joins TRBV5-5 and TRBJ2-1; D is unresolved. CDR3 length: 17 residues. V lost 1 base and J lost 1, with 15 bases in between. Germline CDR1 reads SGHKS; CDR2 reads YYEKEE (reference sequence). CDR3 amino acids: CASSLIRVSLSYNEQFL. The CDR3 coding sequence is TGTGCCAGCAGCTTGATTCGGGTCAGTCTGTCCTACAATGAGCAGTTCCTC.

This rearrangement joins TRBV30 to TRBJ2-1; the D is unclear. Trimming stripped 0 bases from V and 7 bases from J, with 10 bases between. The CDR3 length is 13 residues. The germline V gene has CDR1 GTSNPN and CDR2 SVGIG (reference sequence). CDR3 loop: CAWSVSYLNEQFF. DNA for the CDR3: TGTGCCTGGAGTGTAAGCTACCTTAATGAGCAGTTCTTC.

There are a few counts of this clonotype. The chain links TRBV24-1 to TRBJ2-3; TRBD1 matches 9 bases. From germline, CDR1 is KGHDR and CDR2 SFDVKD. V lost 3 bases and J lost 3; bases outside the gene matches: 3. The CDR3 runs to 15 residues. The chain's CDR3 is CATSDGQGWTDTQYF. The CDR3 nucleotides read TGTGCCACCAGTGATGGACAGGGGTGGACAGATACGCAGTATTTT.

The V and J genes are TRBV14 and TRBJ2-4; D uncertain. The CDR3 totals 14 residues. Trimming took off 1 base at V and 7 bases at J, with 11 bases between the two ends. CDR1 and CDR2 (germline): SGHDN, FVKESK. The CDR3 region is CASSQGPGWNIQYF. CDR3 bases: TGTGCCAGCAGCCAAGGCCCGGGTTGGAACATTCAGTACTTC.

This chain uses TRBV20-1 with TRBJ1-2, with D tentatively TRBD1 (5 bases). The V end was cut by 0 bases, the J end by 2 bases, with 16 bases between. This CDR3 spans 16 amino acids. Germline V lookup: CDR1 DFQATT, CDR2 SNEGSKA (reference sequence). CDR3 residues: CSARDSIAGSNYGYTF. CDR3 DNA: TGCAGTGCTAGAGATTCGATCGCAGGGTCCAACTATGGCTACACCTTC.

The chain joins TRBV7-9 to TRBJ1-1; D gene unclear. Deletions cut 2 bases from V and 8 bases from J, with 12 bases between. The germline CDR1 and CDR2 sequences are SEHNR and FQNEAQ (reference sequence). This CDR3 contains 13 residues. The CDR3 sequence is CASSLTSGHEAFF. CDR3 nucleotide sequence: TGTGCCAGCAGCTTAACGAGCGGCCACGAAGCTTTCTTT.

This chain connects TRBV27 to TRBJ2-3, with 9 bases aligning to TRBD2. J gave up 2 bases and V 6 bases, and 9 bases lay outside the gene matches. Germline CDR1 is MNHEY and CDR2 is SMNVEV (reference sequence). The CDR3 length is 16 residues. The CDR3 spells CASSSSGGLLTDTQYF. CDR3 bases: TGTGCCAGCAGCAGTAGCGGGGGCCTCCTCACAGATACGCAGTATTTT.

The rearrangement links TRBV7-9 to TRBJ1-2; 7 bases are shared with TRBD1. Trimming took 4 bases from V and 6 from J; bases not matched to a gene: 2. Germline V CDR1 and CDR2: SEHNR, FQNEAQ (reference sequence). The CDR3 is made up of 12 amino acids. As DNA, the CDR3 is TGTGCCAGCAGCTCCGGGACAGATGGCTACACCTTC. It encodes CASSSGTDGYTF.

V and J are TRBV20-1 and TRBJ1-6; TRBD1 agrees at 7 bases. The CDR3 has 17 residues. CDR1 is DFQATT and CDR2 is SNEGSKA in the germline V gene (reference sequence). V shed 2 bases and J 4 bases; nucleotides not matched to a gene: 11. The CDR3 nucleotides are TGCAGTGCTAGATACGAAGGTATCAGGGGGTATAATTCACCCCTCCACTTT. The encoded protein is CSARYEGIRGYNSPLHF.

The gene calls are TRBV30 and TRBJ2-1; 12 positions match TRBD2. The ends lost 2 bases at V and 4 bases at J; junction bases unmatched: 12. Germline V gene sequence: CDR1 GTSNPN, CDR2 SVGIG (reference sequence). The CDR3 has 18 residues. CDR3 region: CAWSRTSGEKYPYNEQFF. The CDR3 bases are TGTGCCTGGAGTAGGACTAGCGGGGAGAAGTACCCTTACAATGAGCAGTTCTTC.

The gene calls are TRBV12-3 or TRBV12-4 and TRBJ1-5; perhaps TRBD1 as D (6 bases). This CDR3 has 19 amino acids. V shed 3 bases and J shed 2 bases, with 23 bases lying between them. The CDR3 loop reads CASSFRGHFGQRGNQPQHF. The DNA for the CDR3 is TGTGCCAGCAGTTTTCGGGGCCATTTTGGACAGAGAGGCAATCAGCCCCAGCATTTT.

Here the CDR3 reads CASSQGGTTYF. CDR3 DNA sequence: TGTGCCAGCAGCCAAGGCGGGACCACATACTTC. The chain recombines TRBV3-1 with TRBJ2-7; D possibly corresponds to TRBD2 (6 bases). Germline CDR1 LGHDT, CDR2 YNNKEL (reference sequence). Trimming took 1 base from V and 13 from J, leaving 11 bases between them. The CDR3 is made up of 11 amino acids.

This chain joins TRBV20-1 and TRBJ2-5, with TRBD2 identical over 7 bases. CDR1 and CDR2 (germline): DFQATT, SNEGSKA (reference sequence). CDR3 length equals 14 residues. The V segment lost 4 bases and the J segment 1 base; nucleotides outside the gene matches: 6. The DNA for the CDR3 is TGCAGTGCTAATTCCCGGACTAGCCAAGAGACCCAGTACTTC. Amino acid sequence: CSANSRTSQETQYF.

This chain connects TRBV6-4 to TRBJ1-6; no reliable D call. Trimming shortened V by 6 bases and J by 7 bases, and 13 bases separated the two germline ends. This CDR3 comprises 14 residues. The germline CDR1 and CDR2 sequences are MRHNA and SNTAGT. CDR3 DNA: TGTGCCAGCAGCTCTGACGGTAGCAATTCACCCCTCCACTTT. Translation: CASSSDGSNSPLHF.

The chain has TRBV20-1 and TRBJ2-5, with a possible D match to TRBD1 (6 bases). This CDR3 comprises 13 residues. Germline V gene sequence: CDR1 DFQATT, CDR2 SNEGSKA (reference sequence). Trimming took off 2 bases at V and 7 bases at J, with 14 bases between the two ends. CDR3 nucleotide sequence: TGCAGTGCTAGACCTCCGGGACACGGGACCCAGTACTTC. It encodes CSARPPGHGTQYF.